This T cell receptor beta chain was retrieved from a study of cytomegalovirus exposure and HLA in healthy donors. Clones were sequenced by immunoSEQ multiplex PCR, and TCRdb holds only the in-frame ones, with some missing. The sample yields 100,000 to 150,000 clones, roughly 90% seen once. Germline V gene lookup returns CDR1 SGHTA and CDR2 FQGNSA. J gave up 15 bases and V 1 base, and 11 bases lay outside the gene matches. This CDR3 region has 14 residues. The donors were in the approximately 130-subject validation cohort, distinct from the 666-subject first cohort. The receptor was derived from a woman younger than 30 in good health and CMV-seronegative. The sample comprised PBMCs. The chain carries TRBV7-2 and TRBJ2-1, with 8 bases matching TRBD2. CDR3 loop: CASSLGSGRSQPFF. In DNA, the CDR3 is TGTGCCAGCAGCTTAGGGAGCGGGAGATCCCAGCCGTTCTTC.